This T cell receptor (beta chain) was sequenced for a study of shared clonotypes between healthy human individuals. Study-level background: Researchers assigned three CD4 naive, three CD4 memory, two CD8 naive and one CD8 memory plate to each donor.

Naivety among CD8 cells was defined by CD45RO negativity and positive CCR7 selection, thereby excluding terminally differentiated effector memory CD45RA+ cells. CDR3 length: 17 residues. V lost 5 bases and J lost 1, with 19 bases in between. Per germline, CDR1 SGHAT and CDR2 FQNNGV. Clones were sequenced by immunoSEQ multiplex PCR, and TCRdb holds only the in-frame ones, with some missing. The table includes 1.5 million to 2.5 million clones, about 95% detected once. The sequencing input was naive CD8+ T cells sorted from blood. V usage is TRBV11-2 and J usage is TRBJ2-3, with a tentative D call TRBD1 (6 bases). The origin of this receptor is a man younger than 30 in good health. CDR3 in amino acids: CASSPQALGAGTDTQYF. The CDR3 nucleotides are TGTGCCAGCAGCCCACAGGCCCTGGGGGCCGGCACAGATACGCAGTATTTT. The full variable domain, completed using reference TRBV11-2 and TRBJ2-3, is EAGVAQSPRYKIIEKRQSVAFWCNPISGHATLYWYQQILGQGPKLLIQFQNNGVVDDSQLPKDRFSAERLKGVDSTLKIQPAKLEDSAVYLCASSPQALGAGTDTQYFGPGTRLTVL.